A single sample is the source of the 28 T cell receptor beta chains below, sequenced in a study of neurological immune-mediated disorders. TCRdb reprocessed the 5' RACE reads with MiXCR, giving one entry per CDR3 protein. This table has 65,000 to 85,000 distinct CDR3 sequences, 3% to 4% appearing once. The sample consisted of PBMCs. These TCRs come from a woman aged 45-65 years with multiple sclerosis.

This clonotype was seen ten or more times. The chain uses TRBV7-9 and TRBJ2-2, with 8 bases aligning to TRBD1. The junction had 8 bases not matched to a gene; V was cut back by 5 bases and J by 6 bases. The CDR3 consists of 15 residues. Germline assignment: CDR1 SEHNR and CDR2 FQNEAQ (reference sequence). CDR3 in DNA: TGTGCCAGCAGCCCGACAGGGGATTTTCCCGGGGAGCTGTTTTTT. As protein: CASSPTGDFPGELFF.

This clonotype was picked up many times. V gene TRBV2 combines with J gene TRBJ1-2, with D perhaps matching TRBD1 (5 bases). The CDR3 sequence is 13 residues long. Germline CDR1 and CDR2: SNHLY and FYNNEI. V lost 6 bases, J lost 2 bases, and 10 bases lay in between. The CDR3 coding sequence is TGTGCCAGCAGCCGGGACGGGAACTATGGCTACACCTTC. Its translation is CASSRDGNYGYTF.

The genes are TRBV7-9 and TRBJ2-1; TRBD2 aligns across 11 bases. Germline V gives CDR1 SEHNR, CDR2 FQNEAQ (reference sequence). V shed 6 bases, J shed 10 bases, and the junction held 11 bases outside the gene matches. The CDR3 runs to 15 residues. The CDR3 DNA sequence: TGTGCCAGCAGTGCCGGGACTAGCGGTCGCTTGGAGCAGTTCTTC. Its protein is CASSAGTSGRLEQFF.

In this sample, this clonotype turned up many times. The genes are TRBV11-2 and TRBJ2-3; no definite D call. CDR1 is SGHAT and CDR2 is FQNNGV in the germline V gene. Trimming cost V 3 bases and J 1 base, with 11 bases left between them. This CDR3 comprises 15 residues. Here the CDR3 reads CASSFRVDGTDTQYF. The CDR3 coding sequence is TGTGCCAGCAGCTTTAGGGTGGACGGCACAGATACGCAGTATTTT.

This clonotype occurred many times. The rearrangement uses TRBV11-2 and TRBJ2-7, with 9 bases matching TRBD2. The CDR3 has 15 residues. From germline, CDR1 is SGHAT and CDR2 FQNNGV. V shed 5 bases, J shed 7 bases, and the junction held 12 bases outside the gene matches. The CDR3 DNA sequence: TGTGCCAGCAGCCGCTGGACTAGCGTATCGGAGGAGCAGTACTTC. This gives the protein CASSRWTSVSEEQYF.

There are many counts of this clonotype. The rearrangement links TRBV5-6 to TRBJ1-4; 7 bases map to TRBD1. The CDR3 loop spans 15 amino acids. V trimming: 1 base; J trimming: 5 bases; junction bases outside the gene matches: 5. CDR1 is SGHDT, CDR2 YYEEEE, per germline. The CDR3 DNA reads TGTGCCAGCAGCTTGCGACAGGGCCGGAATGAAAAACTGTTTTTT. Translating it yields CASSLRQGRNEKLFF.

At least ten counts were recorded for this clonotype. The chain joins TRBV5-1 to TRBJ2-1; D call uncertain. The germline V gene encodes CDR1 SGHRS and CDR2 YFSETQ. The CDR3 consists of 14 residues. Trimming pared 0 bases from V and 4 bases from J, leaving 8 bases between. CDR3 region: CASSLDWIYNEQFF. The CDR3 bases are TGCGCCAGCAGCTTGGACTGGATTTACAATGAGCAGTTCTTC. Looking up the rest from reference TRBV5-1 and TRBJ2-1 gives the full variable domain: KAGVTQTPRYLIKTRGQQVTLSCSPISGHRSVSWYQQTPGQGLQFLFEYFSETQRNKGNFPGRFSGRQFSNSRSEMNVSTLELGDSALYLCASSLDWIYNEQFFGPGTRLTVL.

Remarks on this clonotype: With a much larger clone just one base away, this may be a read error. The rearrangement links TRBV25-1 to TRBJ1-1; D call uncertain. Trimming took off 2 bases at V and 2 bases at J, with 12 bases between the two ends. The CDR3 consists of 15 residues. CDR1 and CDR2 (germline): MGHDK, SYGVNS. CDR3 DNA sequence: TGTGCCAGCAGTGAAAGTGAGAAGGGAAACACTGAAGCTTTCTTT. It encodes CASSESEKGNTEAFF.

This clonotype was detected ten times or more. The V and J genes are TRBV20-1 and TRBJ1-5; 10 bases line up with TRBD1. From germline, CDR1 is DFQATT and CDR2 SNEGSKA (reference sequence). The ends lost 5 bases at V and 5 bases at J; junction bases unmatched: 3. CDR3 length equals 13 residues. CDR3 coding DNA: TGCAGTGCTGCCGGACAGGGGGATCAGCCCCAGCATTTT. Protein: CSAAGQGDQPQHF.

This clonotype was found many times. This chain uses TRBV14 with TRBJ1-2, with a weak D call TRBD1 (6 bases). From germline, CDR1 is SGHDN and CDR2 FVKESK. CDR3 length: 16 amino acids. Trimming took off 4 bases at V and 6 bases at J, with 21 bases between the two ends. CDR3 amino acids: CASSPRDGTGIHGYTF. DNA for the CDR3: TGTGCCAGCAGCCCCCGGGATGGCACAGGGATACATGGCTACACCTTC. The full variable domain, its missing parts supplied by reference TRBV14 and TRBJ1-2, is EAGVTQFPSHSVIEKGQTVTLRCDPISGHDNLYWYRRVMGKEIKFLLHFVKESKQDESGMPNNRFLAERTGGTYSTLKVQPAELEDSGVYFCASSPRDGTGIHGYTFGSGTRLTVV.

This clonotype was detected many times. The V call is TRBV20-1, the J call TRBJ2-3; TRBD1 might be the D (6 bases). This CDR3 comprises 15 residues. V lost 0 bases to trimming and J lost 4 bases, with 14 bases between them. Germline V gene sequence: CDR1 DFQATT, CDR2 SNEGSKA (reference sequence). The CDR3 nucleotides are TGCAGTGCTAGAGATTACAGGGAGAGCGCAGATACGCAGTATTTT. Protein: CSARDYRESADTQYF.

The table lists this clonotype with many counts. J is TRBJ1-1 and V is TRBV25-1; possible D gene TRBD1, 5 bases. Trimming stripped 1 base from V and 0 bases from J, with 15 bases between. From germline, CDR1 is MGHDK and CDR2 SYGVNS. This CDR3 has 17 residues. The CDR3 region is CASSESGGMIMNTEAFF. CDR3 DNA sequence: TGTGCCAGCAGTGAATCGGGGGGTATGATCATGAACACTGAAGCTTTCTTT. The variable domain in full, completed from reference TRBV25-1 and TRBJ1-1, reads EADIYQTPRYLVIGTGKKITLECSQTMGHDKMYWYQQDPGMELHLIHYSYGVNSTEKGDLSSESTVSRIRTEHFPLTLESARPSHTSQYLCASSESGGMIMNTEAFFGQGTRLTVV.

This clonotype was seen many times. This chain connects TRBV27 to TRBJ2-5; maybe TRBD1 (6 bases). This CDR3 is built from 13 residues. With 4 bases removed from V and 5 bases from J, the gap between germline ends came to 11 bases. Germline lookup yields CDR1 MNHEY and CDR2 SMNVEV (reference sequence). CDR3 coding DNA: TGTGCCAGCAGTTCCCTGGGGGCGGAGACCCAGTACTTC. Translated: CASSSLGAETQYF.

This clonotype came up many times. The rearrangement joins TRBV6-5 to TRBJ1-5; tentative D call: TRBD1 (6 bases). V lost 2 bases, J lost 4 bases, and 9 bases lay in between. The CDR3 has 14 amino acids. Germline V gene lookup returns CDR1 MNHEY and CDR2 SVGAGI. This chain's CDR3 is CASSYVGANQPQHF. Written as DNA, the CDR3 is TGTGCCAGCAGTTACGTGGGGGCTAATCAGCCCCAGCATTTT.

This clonotype was counted at least ten times. The CDR3: CASSRGGAGYTF. CDR3 bases: TGTGCCAGCAGCAGGGGAGGCGCTGGCTACACCTTC. The chain couples TRBV2 to TRBJ1-2; TRBD1 might be the D (6 bases). The CDR3 extends over 12 amino acids. The germline V gene encodes CDR1 SNHLY and CDR2 FYNNEI. Trimming stripped 6 bases from V and 7 bases from J, with 12 bases between.

This clonotype was seen at least ten times. The rearrangement joins TRBV12-3 or TRBV12-4 to TRBJ1-1; D not certain. Trimming shortened V by 3 bases and J by 7 bases, and 9 bases separated the two germline ends. This CDR3 has 12 residues. Here the CDR3 DNA reads TGTGCCAGCAGTTTGGGTGTCTTTGAAGCTTTCTTT. Protein: CASSLGVFEAFF.

J is TRBJ1-5 and V is TRBV12-3 or TRBV12-4, with 9 bases fitting TRBD1. The CDR3 sequence is 15 residues long. The ends lost 5 bases at V and 7 bases at J; junction bases unmatched: 9. The CDR3 nucleotides are TGTGCCAGCAGTGTCCGGGACAGGGTAAGGCAGCCCCAGCATTTT. Amino acids: CASSVRDRVRQPQHF.

This clonotype was recorded many times. The V and J genes are TRBV12-3 or TRBV12-4 and TRBJ2-4; 8 bases line up with TRBD2. V lost 6 bases to trimming and J lost 7 bases; unmatched junction nucleotides: 5. This CDR3 has 13 amino acids. The CDR3 DNA is TGTGCCAGCAGAGTGACTAGCGTTAACATTCAGTACTTC. Its translation is CASRVTSVNIQYF.

This clonotype was seen repeatedly, ten times or more. The chain has TRBV5-1 and TRBJ2-1; maybe TRBD1 (5 bases). The CDR3 is made up of 17 amino acids. Trimming took off 4 bases at V and 6 bases at J, with 23 bases between the two ends. Germline CDR1 is SGHRS and CDR2 is YFSETQ. CDR3 DNA sequence: TGCGCCAGCAGCCCCGGCCGGATTGCGCGGACACGCAATGAGCAGTTCTTC. Translated: CASSPGRIARTRNEQFF.

This clonotype has a count of ten or more. The chain is built from TRBV12-3 or TRBV12-4 and TRBJ2-2; the D gene is possibly TRBD1 (5 bases). The CDR3 covers 15 residues. V was cut by 0 bases and J by 3 bases, with 8 bases left in between. CDR3 nucleotides: TGTGCCAGCAGTTTAGCCACAGGCCACACCGGGGAGCTGTTTTTT. Its protein product is CASSLATGHTGELFF.

The chain recombines TRBV12-5 with TRBJ2-1; 12 positions match TRBD2. The trim removed 4 bases at V and 9 bases at J, leaving 10 bases unmatched. Germline loops: CDR1 LGHNT, CDR2 FRNRAP. The CDR3 has 16 residues. In DNA, the CDR3 is TGTGCTAGTGGTTCAAGACTAGCGGGGGCCGGGGGTGAGCAGTTCTTC. It specifies CASGSRLAGAGGEQFF.

This clonotype has a count of ten or more. Here the CDR3 reads CASSLDGWEQYV. In DNA, the CDR3 is TGCGCCAGCAGCTTGGACGGATGGGAGCAGTACGTC. The J gene is TRBJ2-7, the V gene TRBV5-1; D is ambiguous. Trimming left V 0 bases short and J 7 bases short, with 8 bases between. The CDR3 loop spans 12 amino acids. The V gene's germline CDR1 is SGHRS and CDR2 YFSETQ.

This clonotype was counted many times. The J gene is TRBJ1-6, the V gene TRBV4-1, with no clear D. The germline CDR1 and CDR2 sequences are MGHRA and YSYEKL. The CDR3 is made up of 18 amino acids. V was shortened by 0 bases and J by 6 bases, with 18 bases between the two germline ends. CDR3 in DNA: TGCGCCAGCAGCCAAGATCGGGCACGTAGGGCCGTTAATTCACCCCTCCACTTT. Amino acids: CASSQDRARRAVNSPLHF.

This clonotype was found many times. This chain uses TRBV5-1 with TRBJ2-1; a possible D gene is TRBD1 (6 bases). The CDR3 consists of 15 residues. The V gene's germline CDR1 is SGHRS and CDR2 YFSETQ. V dropped 0 bases and J dropped 3 bases, with 10 bases sitting between them. The CDR3 DNA is TGCGCCAGCAGCTTGGCCAGGGGTAGCTACAATGAGCAGTTCTTC. Its translation is CASSLARGSYNEQFF.

At least ten counts were recorded for this clonotype. The chain recombines TRBV10-3 with TRBJ1-6, with D unresolved. Trimming cost V 0 bases and J 9 bases, with 21 bases left between them. The length of the CDR3 is 18 residues. Germline V gene lookup returns CDR1 ENHRY and CDR2 SYGVKD. CDR3 in amino acids: CAISESFVLRKGRSPLHF. The DNA of the CDR3 is TGTGCCATCAGTGAGTCGTTTGTCTTGAGGAAAGGTCGTTCACCCCTCCACTTT.

This clonotype was found many times. The rearrangement joins TRBV20-1 to TRBJ1-5; no reliable D call. CDR3 size: 12 residues. Trimming left V 0 bases short and J 5 bases short, with 5 bases between. CDR1 is DFQATT, CDR2 SNEGSKA, per germline (reference sequence). CDR3 residues: CSAREAHQPQHF. In DNA, the CDR3 is TGCAGTGCTAGAGAGGCCCATCAGCCCCAGCATTTT.

This clonotype came up many times. This rearrangement joins TRBV7-2 to TRBJ2-1; unclear D gene. Germline values: CDR1 SGHTA, CDR2 FQGNSA. Trimming took 4 bases from V and 9 from J, leaving 7 bases between them. This CDR3 is 11 amino acids long. The CDR3 DNA sequence: TGTGCCAGCAGCTCCTCCGTTGAGCAGTTCTTC. Its translation is CASSSSVEQFF.

Sample share makes this clonotype medium-sized. The J gene is TRBJ2-3, the V gene TRBV12-3 or TRBV12-4, with D perhaps TRBD2 (5 bases). This CDR3 has 14 residues. Trimming stripped 4 bases from V and 11 bases from J, with 19 bases between. As DNA, the CDR3 is TGTGCCAGCAGTTCTGGTGTTGACCGAGGACTGCAGTATTTT. This codes for CASSSGVDRGLQYF.